This T cell receptor beta chain was identified during a study of T cells in Graves' hyperthyroidism and ophthalmopathy. Overall study results and limits: A model using 13 V-J features told ophthalmopathy apart from stable hyperthyroidism.

RNA transcripts served as the template for amplifying TCR beta CDR3 regions. In the first-round RT-PCR of the TCR CDR3, the HTBI primer set was used. One entry per CDR3 protein results from TCRdb running MiXCR on the multiplex PCR reads. The data show hundreds of thousands of distinct CDR3 sequences, just over 35% seen once. The germline V gene has CDR1 LNHDA and CDR2 SQIVND (reference sequence). The V gene end was trimmed by 9 bases and the J gene end by 2 bases; junction bases not matched to a gene: 11. CDR3 length: 18 amino acids. The count of this clonotype is one. The antigen is unknown. No progression to ophthalmopathy during 18 months of follow-up defined stable disease. Uncontrolled infection, other autoimmune disease, pregnancy and lactation each barred patients from inclusion. Fresh peripheral blood, roughly 10 ml, was the source of the PBMCs.

Sequenced material: blood. The V and J genes are TRBV19 and TRBJ2-2, with 14 bases fitting TRBD2. This receptor was taken from a woman in her thirties or forties with Graves' hyperthyroidism. The CDR3 coding sequence is TGTGCCAGCAGCCTTCCGACTAGCGGGAGGGATAACACCGGGGAGCTGTTTTTT. This codes for CASSLPTSGRDNTGELFF.